The rows below give T cell receptor beta chains drawn from one sample of a study of blood T cell repertoires in COVID-19. Sequencing used immunoSEQ multiplex PCR; TCRdb keeps in-frame clones, though not all of them. The data hold 400,000 or so clones, with approximately 87% observed a single time. The sample taken for sequencing was PBMCs or T cells enriched from blood (not recorded which). The receptor set was obtained from a man aged 35-49 years in a cohort exposed to, infected with or recovered from COVID-19 (not recorded which). The CDR3 runs from the conserved cysteine through the conserved F or W. Each record gives: V gene, D gene, clone size, CDR3 length, J gene, CDR3 DNA, CDR3 protein. A D gene is named only where the DNA matches it firmly. Clone size is shown for a subset of rows, as once, few, many or a class of expanded clone.

TRBV29-1,-,-,13,TRBJ2-1,TGCAGCGTCCGCTCTCTCTTACTGAATGAGCAGTTCTTC,CSVRSLLLNEQFF
TRBV3-1/TRBV3-2,-,-,16,TRBJ1-5,TGTGCCAGCAGCCACGGGGGGGCGCGGAGCAATCAGCCCCAGCATTTT,CASSHGGARSNQPQHF
TRBV3-1/TRBV3-2,-,-,15,TRBJ2-1,TGTGCCAGCAGCCAAGACCCGAGTTATAAGAATGAGCAGTTCTTC,CASSQDPSYKNEQFF
TRBV21-1,-,-,16,TRBJ1-3,TGTGCCAGCAGCCCCCGGTTATATTGTATCGGAAACACCATATATTTT,CASSPRLYCIGNTIYF
TRBV18,-,once,16,TRBJ2-2,TGTGCCAGCTCACCACTTGGGCGCTCGTCCACCGGGGAGCTGTTTTTT,CASSPLGRSSTGELFF
TRBV7-8,TRBD1,-,19,TRBJ2-7,TGTGCCAGCAGCTTAGCGCGCTTCAGACAGGGCGACCCCTCCTACGAGCAGTACTTC,CASSLARFRQGDPSYEQYF
TRBV5-4,-,-,15,TRBJ1-6,TGTGCCAGCAGCTCAACCGGGACAAATAATTCACCCCTCCACTTT,CASSSTGTNNSPLHF
TRBV27,-,-,15,TRBJ2-7,TGTGCCAGCCGCCGAGGGCTAGCACCCTCCTACGAGCAGTACTTC,CASRRGLAPSYEQYF
TRBV7-2,TRBD1,once,14,TRBJ1-2,TGTGCCAGCAGCTTAAACAGGGGGAACTATGGCTACACCTTC,CASSLNRGNYGYTF
TRBV6-5,-,-,14,TRBJ1-1,TGTGCCAGCAGTACAGGGTACGGGAACACTGAAGCTTTCTTT,CASSTGYGNTEAFF
TRBV4-2,TRBD1,-,16,TRBJ1-2,TGTGCCAGCAGCCGAGAGGGGGAGACAGGGAACTATGGCTACACCTTC,CASSREGETGNYGYTF
TRBV7-8,-,-,12,TRBJ1-1,TGTGCCAGCAGCGATTACGGGACTGAAGCTTTCTTT,CASSDYGTEAFF
TRBV4-1,TRBD2,-,15,TRBJ2-7,TGCGCCAGCAGCCAGGGACTAGCGGGAGTGTACGAGCAGTACTTC,CASSQGLAGVYEQYF
TRBV10-2,-,-,14,TRBJ2-5,TGCGCCAGCAGTGTGCAGGGGAGGGGAGAGACCCAGTACTTC,CASSVQGRGETQYF
TRBV7-8,-,once,16,TRBJ1-4,TGTGCCAGCAGCTTAGCGCTAGGGGTAATAGATGAAAAACTGTTTTTT,CASSLALGVIDEKLFF
TRBV5-8,-,-,14,TRBJ1-2,TGTGCCAGCAGCTCTTCCAGGGGCGGGTATGGCTACACCTTC,CASSSSRGGYGYTF
TRBV5-1,TRBD2,-,16,TRBJ2-3,TGCGCCAGCAGCTTGTTACTAGCGGGACGGGCAGATACGCAGTATTTT,CASSLLLAGRADTQYF
TRBV2,TRBD1,-,16,TRBJ1-6,TGTGCCAGCAGTCGCACCGCTACAGGGGGCTCGGGTACCCTCCACTTT,CASSRTATGGSGTLHF
TRBV30,TRBD2,once,15,TRBJ2-2,TGTGCCTGGAACAGCGGGAGCCCGAACACCGGGGAGCTGTTTTTT,CAWNSGSPNTGELFF
TRBV10-1,TRBD2,-,14,TRBJ2-1,TGCGCCAGCGCGACTAGCGGGGGCTACAATGAGCAGTTCTTC,CASATSGGYNEQFF
TRBV7-9,-,-,13,TRBJ1-2,TGTGCCAGCAGCTTAGACCAGGGTCGAGGCTACACCTTC,CASSLDQGRGYTF
TRBV27,TRBD1,few,16,TRBJ2-7,TGTGCCAGCAGTTTATATTCCCCGACAGGGTCGGGCGAGCAGTACTTC,CASSLYSPTGSGEQYF
TRBV7-9,TRBD2,-,13,TRBJ2-7,TGTGCCAGCAAGCGGGATCTACGCTACGAGCAGTACTTC,CASKRDLRYEQYF
TRBV19,-,-,13,TRBJ1-1,TGTGCCAGTAGTATAGTTAAGAACACTGAAGCTTTCTTT,CASSIVKNTEAFF
TRBV2,TRBD1,-,16,TRBJ1-1,TGTGCCAGCAGTGGCGGGACAGGGGGGTTGAACACTGAAGCTTTCTTT,CASSGGTGGLNTEAFF